A selection of T cell receptor beta chains follows, all from one sample in a study of T cells in localized non-small cell lung cancer. The data were produced by immunoSEQ multiplex PCR, yet TCRdb's version contains in-frame clones alone and is incomplete. The sample shows 100,000 to 150,000 clones, about 89% of them seen only once. The material was peripheral blood, obtained before any cancer treatment. These receptors came from a female donor at least 60 years old with stage I lung adenocarcinoma. CDR3s include the opening cysteine and the closing phenylalanine or tryptophan. A D gene is named only where the DNA matches it firmly. Expanded clones are given a class, and other clones once, few, many or no size at all.

v_gene,d_gene,j_gene,abundance,CDR3aa,CDR3nt
TRBV9,TRBD2,TRBJ2-1,-,CASSVEASGYNEQFF,TGTGCCAGCAGCGTAGAGGCTAGCGGCTACAATGAGCAGTTCTTC
TRBV6-6,TRBD2,TRBJ2-3,-,CASRTSGGADTQYF,TGTGCCAGCCGGACTAGCGGGGGGGCAGATACGCAGTATTTT
TRBV4-2,-,TRBJ2-1,few,CASSQDRLAPTGNEQFF,TGTGCCAGCAGCCAAGATAGGCTAGCCCCCACAGGCAATGAGCAGTTCTTC
TRBV28,-,TRBJ2-7,few,CASSLGGYEQYF,TGTGCCAGCAGTTTAGGGGGCTACGAGCAGTACTTC
TRBV10-3,TRBD1,TRBJ2-7,-,CAISELPGQGAEQYF,TGTGCCATCAGCGAGCTTCCGGGACAGGGAGCCGAGCAGTACTTC
TRBV19,TRBD2,TRBJ2-1,-,CASSGRFRTSGINEQFF,TGTGCCAGTAGTGGTAGGTTTCGGACTAGCGGGATCAATGAGCAGTTCTTC
TRBV15,-,TRBJ1-2,-,CATSRGTGYTF,TGTGCCACCAGCAGGGGAACTGGCTACACCTTC
TRBV5-6,TRBD1,TRBJ2-7,-,CASSSPGQRYEQYF,TGTGCCAGCAGCTCTCCGGGACAGAGATACGAGCAGTACTTC
TRBV11-2,-,TRBJ2-5,-,CASSLGHLGQYF,TGTGCCAGCAGCTTAGGTCATTTGGGCCAGTACTTC
TRBV28,TRBD1,TRBJ2-5,-,CASIDRGAPKETQYF,TGTGCCAGCATCGACAGGGGAGCCCCTAAAGAGACCCAGTACTTC
TRBV5-8,TRBD1,TRBJ2-1,-,CASSNDYRGNEQFF,TGTGCCAGCAGCAATGATTACAGGGGGAATGAGCAGTTCTTC
TRBV9,TRBD2,TRBJ2-7,-,CASSVGASGSYEQYF,TGTGCCAGCAGCGTAGGGGCTAGCGGGAGCTACGAGCAGTACTTC
TRBV28,-,TRBJ2-2,-,CASSPNPVKGRNTGELFF,TGTGCCAGCAGTCCCAATCCTGTGAAGGGCCGGAACACCGGGGAGCTGTTTTTT
TRBV30,TRBD1,TRBJ1-5,few,CAWSQTTGDQPQHF,TGTGCCTGGAGTCAAACGACAGGGGATCAACCCCAGCATTTT
TRBV7-9,TRBD1,TRBJ1-4,-,CASSAQGAANEKLFF,TGTGCCAGCAGCGCGCAGGGGGCGGCTAATGAAAAACTGTTTTTT
TRBV5-1,TRBD2,TRBJ2-1,-,CASSSGLGNEQFF,TGCGCCAGCAGCTCGGGACTAGGCAATGAGCAGTTCTTC
TRBV2,-,TRBJ1-5,-,CASRSQGTYQPQHF,TGTGCCAGCAGGTCACAGGGAACATATCAGCCCCAGCATTTT
TRBV4-1,-,TRBJ1-2,-,CASSQDLLGYGYTF,TGCGCCAGCAGCCAAGATCTCCTCGGCTATGGCTACACCTTC
TRBV20-1,-,TRBJ2-3,-,CSAYTDTQYF,TGCAGTGCTTACACAGATACGCAGTATTTT
TRBV6-6,-,TRBJ2-3,-,CASSKSPDTQYF,TGTGCCAGCTCTAAAAGTCCAGATACGCAGTATTTT
TRBV28,TRBD2,TRBJ2-7,-,CASSPRLAGAYEQYF,TGTGCCAGCAGTCCCCGACTAGCGGGAGCCTACGAGCAGTACTTC
TRBV18,TRBD1,TRBJ2-7,-,CASSLRDRFYEQYF,TGTGCCAGCTCACTCCGGGACAGATTTTACGAGCAGTACTTC
TRBV11-3,TRBD1,TRBJ2-3,-,CASSVTGSTDTQYF,TGTGCCAGCAGCGTGACAGGGAGCACAGATACGCAGTATTTT
TRBV7-9,TRBD1,TRBJ1-1,-,CASGAQGAFRRAFF,TGTGCCAGCGGCGCGCAGGGGGCTTTCCGTAGGGCTTTCTTT
TRBV7-9,-,TRBJ2-5,-,CASSPRPYASETQYF,TGTGCCAGCAGCCCAAGACCTTACGCCTCAGAGACCCAGTACTTC
TRBV4-1,-,TRBJ1-6,-,CASSQPERRYNSPLHF,TGCGCCAGCAGCCAACCCGAGAGACGGTATAATTCACCCCTCCACTTT
TRBV30,TRBD2,TRBJ2-1,-,CAWSVGLAGAYNEQFF,TGTGCCTGGAGTGTAGGCCTAGCGGGGGCCTACAATGAGCAGTTCTTC
TRBV28,-,TRBJ1-5,-,CASIGGRQPQHF,TGTGCCAGCATCGGGGGACGCCAGCCCCAGCATTTT
TRBV7-3,TRBD2,TRBJ2-1,-,CASSSTGLGDEQFF,TGTGCCAGCAGCTCTACAGGACTAGGAGATGAGCAGTTCTTC
TRBV6-5,-,TRBJ1-1,-,CASSYSAGFRNTEAFF,TGTGCCAGCAGTTACTCCGCAGGGTTTAGGAACACTGAAGCTTTCTTT
TRBV19,TRBD2,TRBJ2-1,-,CASRSSGGDEQFF,TGTGCCAGTAGATCTAGCGGGGGAGATGAGCAGTTCTTC
TRBV15,-,TRBJ2-1,-,CATSRAGTFSSSYNEQFF,TGTGCCACCAGCAGGGCTGGGACTTTTTCGAGCTCCTACAATGAGCAGTTCTTC
TRBV5-6,-,TRBJ1-5,once,CASSLAPLNQPQHF,TGTGCCAGCAGCTTGGCGCCACTAAATCAGCCCCAGCATTTT
TRBV9,-,TRBJ2-5,few,CASSVVTGAQETQYF,TGTGCCAGCAGCGTAGTTACAGGAGCACAAGAGACCCAGTACTTC
TRBV11-2,TRBD1,TRBJ1-2,-,CASSLFQGAHGYTF,TGTGCCAGCAGCTTATTCCAGGGGGCGCATGGCTACACCTTC
TRBV5-1,-,TRBJ2-2,-,CASSLVPRLVANTGELFF,TGCGCCAGCAGCTTGGTCCCGCGCCTAGTCGCGAACACCGGGGAGCTGTTTTTT
TRBV18,TRBD2,TRBJ2-7,-,CASSPSGRPYEQYF,TGTGCCAGCTCACCGAGCGGGAGACCCTACGAGCAGTACTTC
TRBV2,TRBD2,TRBJ2-7,once,CASRKPGLAEREQYF,TGTGCCAGCAGGAAACCGGGACTAGCGGAAAGGGAGCAGTACTTC
TRBV6-5,-,TRBJ2-7,-,CATMDTPYEQYF,TGTGCCACCATGGACACCCCCTACGAGCAGTACTTC
TRBV5-4,-,TRBJ2-3,-,CASSPSVGSSYADTQYF,TGTGCCAGCAGCCCCTCGGTGGGTAGCAGTTATGCAGATACGCAGTATTTT
TRBV30,-,TRBJ1-6,-,CAWSVMSAASLSLHF,TGTGCCTGGAGTGTAATGTCGGCCGCAAGTTTGTCCCTCCACTTT